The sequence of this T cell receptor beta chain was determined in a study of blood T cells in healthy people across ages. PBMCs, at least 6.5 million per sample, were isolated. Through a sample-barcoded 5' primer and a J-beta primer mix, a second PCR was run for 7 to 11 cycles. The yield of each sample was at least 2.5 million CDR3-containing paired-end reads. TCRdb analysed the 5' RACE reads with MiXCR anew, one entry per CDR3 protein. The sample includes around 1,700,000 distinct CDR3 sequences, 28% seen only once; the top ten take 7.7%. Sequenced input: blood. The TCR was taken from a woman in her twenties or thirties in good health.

As DNA, the CDR3 is TGTGCCACCGGGGACTCTAGCGCCCGCACAGATACGCAGTATTTT. Translation gives CATGDSSARTDTQYF. The chain uses TRBV24-1 and TRBJ2-3, with a possible D match to TRBD2 (6 bases). From germline, CDR1 is KGHDR and CDR2 SFDVKD. Trimming took off 9 bases at V and 1 base at J, with 16 bases between the two ends. CDR3 size: 15 residues.